The rows below give T cell receptor beta chains drawn from one sample of a study of shared clonotypes between healthy human individuals. Some clones are missing from TCRdb's copy, which holds only in-frame ones; the method was immunoSEQ multiplex PCR. The sample contains about 1.5 million clones, 95% to 99% of which appear only once. Sequencing was performed on naive CD4+ T cells sorted from blood. The receptors stem from a man under 40 in good health. Each CDR3 is given with its conserved first and last residue. D genes are given only for firm matches. The size of a clone is reported for some rows only, either as once, few or many, or as a class for expanded clones.

CDR3 DNA: TGTGCCAGCAGTTCCGGGACAGGGCGAAACACTGAAGCTTTCTTT
CDR3 protein: CASSSGTGRNTEAFF
V gene: TRBV6-4
D gene: TRBD1
clone size: NA
J gene: TRBJ1-1

CDR3 DNA: TGTGCCAGCAGCAATGGCAGGACTGGAACCTACAATGAGCAGTTCTTC
CDR3 protein: CASSNGRTGTYNEQFF
V gene: TRBV28
D gene: NA
clone size: NA
J gene: TRBJ2-1

CDR3 DNA: TGTGCCAGCAATCGAGCCGAGCGGGATACGCAGTATTTT
CDR3 protein: CASNRAERDTQYF
V gene: TRBV2
D gene: NA
clone size: NA
J gene: TRBJ2-3

CDR3 DNA: TGCAGTGCTAGAGATTACCCCGAAGCTTTCTTT
CDR3 protein: CSARDYPEAFF
V gene: TRBV20-1
D gene: NA
clone size: NA
J gene: TRBJ1-1

CDR3 DNA: TGTGCCAGCAGCGTAGGTGGGGGGCAAGTGATAGATACGCAGTATTTT
CDR3 protein: CASSVGGGQVIDTQYF
V gene: TRBV9
D gene: NA
clone size: NA
J gene: TRBJ2-3

CDR3 DNA: TGTGCTAGTGGTCCCCCTCAGAAGGCCCAAGAGACCCAGTACTTC
CDR3 protein: CASGPPQKAQETQYF
V gene: TRBV12-5
D gene: NA
clone size: NA
J gene: TRBJ2-5

CDR3 DNA: TGTGCCAGTAGTATCGCCGGGACTAGCGTAGCACAGAGGACAGATACGCAGTATTTT
CDR3 protein: CASSIAGTSVAQRTDTQYF
V gene: TRBV19
D gene: TRBD2
clone size: NA
J gene: TRBJ2-3

CDR3 DNA: TGTGCCAGCAGCGAGGTGGGGAGCTTGAAGCAGTTCTTC
CDR3 protein: CASSEVGSLKQFF
V gene: TRBV9
D gene: NA
clone size: NA
J gene: TRBJ2-1

CDR3 DNA: TGTGCCAGTAGTATCCCCCCGACAGGGAATCAGCCCCAGCATTTT
CDR3 protein: CASSIPPTGNQPQHF
V gene: TRBV19
D gene: TRBD1
clone size: few
J gene: TRBJ1-5

CDR3 DNA: TGTGCCAGCAGAATGACTAGCGGGATTGCACAAGAGACCCAGTACTTC
CDR3 protein: CASRMTSGIAQETQYF
V gene: TRBV7-8
D gene: TRBD2
clone size: NA
J gene: TRBJ2-5

CDR3 DNA: TGTGCAAGTCTCAAACGTGGCGACTCTGGAAACACCATATATTTT
CDR3 protein: CASLKRGDSGNTIYF
V gene: TRBV12-2
D gene: NA
clone size: NA
J gene: TRBJ1-3

CDR3 DNA: TGTGCCAGCAGCAACCAGGGTTACGAGCAGTACTTC
CDR3 protein: CASSNQGYEQYF
V gene: TRBV5-4
D gene: NA
clone size: NA
J gene: TRBJ2-7

CDR3 DNA: TGTGCCAGCAGTCCCAGACTAGTCCGGGGGAATGAGCAGTTCTTC
CDR3 protein: CASSPRLVRGNEQFF
V gene: TRBV28
D gene: NA
clone size: NA
J gene: TRBJ2-1

CDR3 DNA: TGTGCCAGCAGCTTAGTGGCGGGAACGAATAATGAGCAGTTCTTC
CDR3 protein: CASSLVAGTNNEQFF
V gene: TRBV7-2
D gene: NA
clone size: NA
J gene: TRBJ2-1

CDR3 DNA: TGTGCCAGCAGCCCTAAAGGGAAAGGATCCTACGAGCAGTACTTC
CDR3 protein: CASSPKGKGSYEQYF
V gene: TRBV5-6
D gene: NA
clone size: NA
J gene: TRBJ2-7